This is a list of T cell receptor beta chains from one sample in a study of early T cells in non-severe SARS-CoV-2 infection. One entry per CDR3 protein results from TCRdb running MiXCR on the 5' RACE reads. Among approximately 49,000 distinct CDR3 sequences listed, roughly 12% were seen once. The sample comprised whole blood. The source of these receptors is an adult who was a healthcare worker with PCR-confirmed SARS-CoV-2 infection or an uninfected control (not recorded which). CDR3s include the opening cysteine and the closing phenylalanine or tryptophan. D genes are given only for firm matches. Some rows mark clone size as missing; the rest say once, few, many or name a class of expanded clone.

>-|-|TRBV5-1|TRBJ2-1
CASSPGDMGGEQFF
TGCGCCAGCAGCCCGGGAGATATGGGCGGTGAGCAGTTCTTC
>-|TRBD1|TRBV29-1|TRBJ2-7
CSVITGGGYEQYF
TGCAGCGTGATCACAGGGGGAGGTTACGAGCAGTACTTC
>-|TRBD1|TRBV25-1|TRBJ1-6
CASSERGTGPAPLHF
TGTGCCAGCAGTGAACGGGGGACAGGGCCTGCTCCCCTCCACTTT
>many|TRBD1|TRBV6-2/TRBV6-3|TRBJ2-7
CASSLRGQNPYEQYF
TGTGCCAGCAGCTTACGGGGACAGAACCCCTACGAGCAGTACTTC
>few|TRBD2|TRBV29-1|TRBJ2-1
CSVEGLAAYNEQFF
TGCAGCGTTGAGGGACTAGCGGCTTACAATGAGCAGTTCTTC
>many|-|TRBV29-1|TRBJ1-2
CSAGKEMNYGYTF
TGCAGCGCCGGGAAGGAGATGAACTATGGCTACACCTTC
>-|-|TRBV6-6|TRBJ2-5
CASSSRTGFQETQYF
TGTGCCAGCAGTTCACGCACAGGGTTTCAAGAGACCCAGTACTTC
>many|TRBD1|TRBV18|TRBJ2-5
CASSTGGQETQYF
TGTGCCAGCTCGACAGGGGGCCAAGAGACCCAGTACTTC
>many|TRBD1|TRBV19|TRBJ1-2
CASRTGTGGHNYGYTF
TGTGCCAGTAGAACCGGGACAGGGGGGCATAACTATGGCTACACCTTC
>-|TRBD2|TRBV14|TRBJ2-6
CASSLGGAGANVLTF
TGTGCCAGCAGCCTGGGGGGGGCTGGGGCCAACGTCCTGACTTTC
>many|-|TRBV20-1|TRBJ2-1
CSARDQGRVDNEQFF
TGCAGTGCTAGAGATCAGGGGAGGGTGGACAATGAGCAGTTCTTC
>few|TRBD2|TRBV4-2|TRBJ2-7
CASSQELTSGSYEQYF
TGTGCCAGCAGCCAAGAGTTGACTAGCGGGAGCTACGAGCAGTACTTC
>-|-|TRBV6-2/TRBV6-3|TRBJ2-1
CASSATGNGYNEQFF
TGTGCCAGCAGTGCAACGGGAAATGGGTACAATGAGCAGTTCTTC
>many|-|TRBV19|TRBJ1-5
CASSIWQGYQPQHF
TGTGCCAGTAGTATATGGCAGGGCTATCAGCCCCAGCATTTT
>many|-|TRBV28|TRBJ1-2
CASSLNYGYTF
TGTGCCAGCAGTTTAAACTATGGCTACACCTTC
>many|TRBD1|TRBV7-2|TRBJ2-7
CASSLDRGLSYEQYF
TGTGCCAGCAGCCTAGACAGGGGGCTCTCCTACGAGCAGTACTTC
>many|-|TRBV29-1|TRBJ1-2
CSFDGYTF
TGCAGCTTCGATGGCTACACCTTC
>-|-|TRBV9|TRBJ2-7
CASSVNQGNHEQYF
TGTGCCAGCAGCGTGAATCAGGGTAACCACGAGCAGTACTTC